Below are 27 T cell receptor beta chains sequenced from a single sample in a study of cytomegalovirus exposure and HLA in healthy donors. The PCR employed 60 Vbeta primers together with 13 Jbeta primers. TCRdb's table, derived via immunoSEQ multiplex PCR, lists solely in-frame clones and lacks some. The sample comprises some 120,000 clones, about 80% of which are singletons, and more than 7.5% rests with the top ten. Input material: PBMCs. The receptors derive from a woman between 50 and 59 years old in good health and CMV-seropositive.

The chain recombines TRBV28 with TRBJ2-1; D unclear. The germline gives CDR1 MDHEN, CDR2 SYDVKM. Trimming removed 7 bases from V and 0 bases from J, with 13 bases in between. This CDR3 comprises 15 residues. The CDR3 DNA sequence: TGTGCCAGCACCAGGCATTCCAGCTCCTACAATGAGCAGTTCTTC. Residues: CASTRHSSSYNEQFF.

V is TRBV7-3 and J is TRBJ2-1, with 10 bases aligning to TRBD1. Germline V gene data show CDR1 as SGHTA and CDR2 as FQGTGA. The CDR3 extends over 15 amino acids. The junction had 10 bases not matched to a gene; V was cut back by 5 bases and J by 9 bases. CDR3 region: CASSQGGQGFGEQFF. The CDR3 nucleotides are TGTGCCAGCAGCCAAGGGGGACAGGGGTTCGGTGAGCAGTTCTTC.

The DNA of the CDR3 is TGTGCCAGCAGTTATCAGGGGACGAACACTGAAGCTTTCTTT. It codes for CASSYQGTNTEAFF. V gene TRBV6-5 combines with J gene TRBJ1-1, with a possible D match to TRBD1 (6 bases). The V and J ends lost 3 bases and 1 base respectively, with 9 bases between them. Per the germline V gene, CDR1 is MNHEY and CDR2 is SVGAGI. The CDR3 sequence is 14 residues long.

The gene calls are TRBV5-1 and TRBJ2-5; 8 bases map to TRBD1. Matching the DNA end better, TRBJ2-7 makes the J call doubtful. The CDR3 runs to 14 residues. Per germline, CDR1 SGHRS and CDR2 YFSETQ. DNA for the CDR3: TGCGCCAGCAAGAGACAGGGGTCCCAATACGAGCAGTACTTC. This encodes CASKRQGSQYEQYF.

This chain uses TRBV19 with TRBJ2-3, with TRBD1 identical over 8 bases. V was clipped by 11 bases and J by 6 bases; unmatched bases: 22. This CDR3 contains 17 residues. CDR1 and CDR2 from the germline V gene are LNHDA and SQIVND (reference sequence). Here the CDR3 reads CASKGQAGSTRGDTQYF. The CDR3 bases are TGTGCCTCAAAGGGACAGGCGGGATCGACCCGTGGGGATACGCAGTATTTT.

This chain uses TRBV18 with TRBJ2-2; the match to TRBD2 covers 7 bases. Per the germline V gene, CDR1 is KGHSH and CDR2 is LQKENI. The CDR3 extends over 15 amino acids. Trimming at V came to 4 bases and at J to 6 bases, leaving 8 bases not matched to a gene. This chain's CDR3 is CASSRDYGPAGELFF. In DNA, the CDR3 is TGTGCCAGCTCACGGGACTATGGCCCCGCCGGGGAGCTGTTTTTT.

This chain links TRBV4-2 with TRBJ2-7, with D possibly matching TRBD2 (5 bases). The CDR3 has 16 residues. V was trimmed by 1 base and J by 1 base, leaving 14 bases between them. Germline assignment: CDR1 LGHNA and CDR2 YNFKEQ. The CDR3 protein is CASSQAWADSSYEQYF. The CDR3 DNA reads TGTGCCAGCAGCCAAGCATGGGCGGACTCTTCCTACGAGCAGTACTTC.

The chain joins TRBV4-1 to TRBJ2-2; 8 bases are shared with TRBD2. Germline V gives CDR1 MGHRA, CDR2 YSYEKL. The length of the CDR3 is 20 residues. V shed 4 bases, J shed 3 bases, and the junction held 19 bases outside the gene matches. CDR3 amino acids: CASSRKISGGTQTYTGELFF. The DNA of the CDR3 is TGCGCCAGCAGCCGCAAAATAAGCGGGGGAACCCAAACGTACACCGGGGAGCTGTTTTTT.

V is TRBV4-1 and J is TRBJ2-3; 7 bases are shared with TRBD1. The CDR3 is 15 amino acids. Germline V gene lookup returns CDR1 MGHRA and CDR2 YSYEKL. V lost 0 bases to trimming and J lost 8 bases; unmatched junction nucleotides: 8. As DNA, the CDR3 is TGCGCCAGCAGCCAAGAGTTTCCGGCAGGGGGTACGCAGTATTTT. Protein sequence: CASSQEFPAGGTQYF.

Here the CDR3 reads CASSKPGQGSSGYTF. The DNA for the CDR3 is TGTGCCAGCAGCAAACCGGGACAGGGAAGTTCTGGCTACACCTTC. The V call is TRBV6-5, the J call TRBJ1-2; TRBD1 matches 9 bases. Unmatched junction bases numbered 12, after V lost 6 bases and J lost 7 bases. The CDR3 is made up of 15 amino acids. In germline, CDR1 is MNHEY, CDR2 SVGAGI.

Only one count was recorded for this clone. The V and J genes are TRBV7-5 and TRBJ2-1; the table calls TRBD2, which could not be checked here. TRBV7-5 has pseudogene status. The CDR3 consists of 17 residues. In DNA form, the CDR3 reads TGTGCCAGAAGCTTCAACCTAGCGGGACGACGTGACAATGAGCAGTTCTTC. Protein sequence: CARSFNLAGRRDNEQFF.

This clone was picked up a small number of times. This chain uses TRBV4-3 with TRBJ2-7; D not resolved. The length of the CDR3 is 14 residues. Germline V CDR1 and CDR2: LGHNA, YSLEER. The ends were cut back, 4 bases at V and 0 bases at J, with 10 bases in the middle. CDR3 loop: CASSPVLNSYEQYF. The CDR3 DNA is TGCGCCAGCAGCCCCGTGTTAAACTCCTACGAGCAGTACTTC.

This clone has only one observation. This chain links TRBV25-1 with TRBJ1-5; weak D call: TRBD1 (5 bases). Germline CDR1 and CDR2: MGHDK and SYGVNS. The CDR3 covers 14 residues. V was pared by 3 bases and J by 3 bases, with 9 bases between. CDR3 amino acids: CASSDDSNNQPQHF. The CDR3 bases are TGTGCCAGCAGTGACGACAGCAACAATCAGCCCCAGCATTTT. The whole variable domain, filled in from reference TRBV25-1 and TRBJ1-5, reads EADIYQTPRYLVIGTGKKITLECSQTMGHDKMYWYQQDPGMELHLIHYSYGVNSTEKGDLSSESTVSRIRTEHFPLTLESARPSHTSQYLCASSDDSNNQPQHFGDGTRLSIL.

This clone has a handful of counts. V usage is TRBV5-6 and J usage is TRBJ1-2; tentatively, D is TRBD1 (6 bases). The V end was cut by 1 base, the J end by 5 bases, with 9 bases between. The germline V gene has CDR1 SGHDT and CDR2 YYEEEE. The CDR3 is 13 residues long. The CDR3 DNA reads TGTGCCAGCAGCTTGACAGGGCTATATGGCTACACCTTC. Translation gives CASSLTGLYGYTF. Full variable domain (missing parts from reference TRBV5-6 and TRBJ1-2): DAGVTQSPTHLIKTRGQQVTLRCSPKSGHDTVSWYQQALGQGPQFIFQYYEEEERQRGNFPDRFSGHQFPNYSSELNVNALLLGDSALYLCASSLTGLYGYTFGSGTRLTVV.

The V gene is TRBV20-1, the J gene TRBJ1-2; D gene unclear. The CDR3 contains 11 residues. The germline V gene encodes CDR1 DFQATT and CDR2 SNEGSKA (reference sequence). Trimming cost V 1 base and J 4 bases, with 4 bases left between them. CDR3 sequence: CSARGVYGYTF. The CDR3 bases are TGCAGTGCTAGAGGCGTCTATGGCTACACCTTC.

The chain recombines TRBV7-9 with TRBJ2-2, with TRBD2 matching 11 bases. The germline V gene encodes CDR1 SEHNR and CDR2 FQNEAQ (reference sequence). V gave up 4 bases and J gave up 4 bases; unmatched junction bases: 8. This CDR3 has 17 residues. The CDR3 DNA reads TGTGCCAGCAGCTCGAGGCCGGGACTAGCGGCCACCGGGGAGCTGTTTTTT. Translation: CASSSRPGLAATGELFF.

Only one count was recorded for this clone. This chain connects TRBV7-9 to TRBJ2-1, with 7 bases that match TRBD2. V shed 3 bases and J 9 bases; nucleotides not matched to a gene: 17. Germline CDR1 is SEHNR and CDR2 is FQNEAQ (reference sequence). This CDR3 has 17 residues. CDR3 region: CASSLSGRAGSGGEQFF. CDR3 DNA sequence: TGTGCCAGCAGCTTGTCAGGACGGGCAGGCTCGGGAGGTGAGCAGTTCTTC.

This chain connects TRBV5-1 to TRBJ1-2; D uncertain. The germline V gene has CDR1 SGHRS and CDR2 YFSETQ. Between the trimmed V and J ends, which lost 2 bases and 8 bases, there was a span of 13 bases. This CDR3 has 13 residues. The CDR3 DNA reads as TGCGCCAGCAGCTTTACCGGGAAAGAGGGCTACACCTTC. Protein product: CASSFTGKEGYTF.

V and J are TRBV5-1 and TRBJ1-1; 7 nucleotides agree with TRBD1. CDR1 and CDR2 (germline): SGHRS, YFSETQ. The CDR3 extends over 15 amino acids. V lost 0 bases, J lost 7 bases, and 9 bases stayed unmatched. The CDR3 loop is CASSLEFSGGIEAFF. DNA for the CDR3: TGCGCCAGCAGCTTGGAGTTCTCAGGGGGGATTGAAGCTTTCTTT.

This clone was recorded once. The chain recombines TRBV5-1 with TRBJ2-1, with TRBD2 identical over 11 bases. The V segment lost 2 bases and the J segment 7 bases; nucleotides outside the gene matches: 8. Germline CDR1 and CDR2: SGHRS and YFSETQ. This CDR3 has 16 amino acids. The CDR3 region has the DNA TGCGCCAGCAGCTTTTCGAGTCTAGCGGGGGGTAATGAGCAGTTCTTC. The encoded protein is CASSFSSLAGGNEQFF.

The genes are TRBV2 and TRBJ1-1; TRBD1 is a possible D gene (5 bases). V shed 6 bases and J shed 2 bases, with 16 bases lying between them. The length of the CDR3 is 15 residues. The germline V gene encodes CDR1 SNHLY and CDR2 FYNNEI. CDR3 coding DNA: TGTGCCAGCAGAGGGGTAGGGGCCCCTAACACTGAAGCTTTCTTT. Encoded protein: CASRGVGAPNTEAFF.

The chain couples TRBV29-1 to TRBJ1-1, with a tentative D call TRBD1 (6 bases). This CDR3 region has 16 residues. Trimming left V 2 bases short and J 1 base short, with 17 bases between. The germline V gene encodes CDR1 SQVTM and CDR2 ANQGSEA. CDR3 nucleotide sequence: TGCAGCGTTGAATCGTCGGGGGGGGCTAGGAACACTGAAGCTTTCTTT. Amino acids: CSVESSGGARNTEAFF.

CDR3: CASSPDRAIYEQYF. DNA for the CDR3: TGTGCCAGCAGCCCGGACAGGGCCATCTACGAGCAGTACTTC. The J gene is TRBJ2-7, the V gene TRBV7-2, with 8 nucleotides matching TRBD1. V was pared by 5 bases and J by 3 bases, with 6 bases of the junction left unmatched. Germline V lookup: CDR1 SGHTA, CDR2 FQGNSA. CDR3 length: 14 residues.

The rearrangement uses TRBV6-5 and TRBJ2-1; 9 nucleotides agree with TRBD1. CDR3 length: 16 residues. CDR1 and CDR2 from the germline V gene are MNHEY and SVGAGI. Germline trimming cut 2 bases from V and 4 bases from J; bases unmatched to any gene: 6. The CDR3 sequence is CASSYRRTGDYNEQFF. CDR3 in DNA: TGTGCCAGCAGTTACCGCAGGACAGGGGATTACAATGAGCAGTTCTTC.

The chain joins TRBV5-1 to TRBJ2-3; D may be TRBD2 (6 bases). From germline, CDR1 is SGHRS and CDR2 YFSETQ. Trimming removed 10 bases at V and 4 bases at J, with 19 bases between. The CDR3 runs to 14 residues. The CDR3 coding sequence is TGCGCCTCCTCCCGGGGGATCGAGGCAGATACGCAGTATTTT. It codes for CASSRGIEADTQYF.

The V call is TRBV4-1, the J call TRBJ2-3, with a tentative D call TRBD2 (6 bases). This CDR3 has 16 residues. V was pared by 3 bases and J by 7 bases, with 20 bases between. Germline loops: CDR1 MGHRA, CDR2 YSYEKL. This chain's CDR3 is CASSQPGRGTHYTQYF. CDR3 nucleotide sequence: TGCGCCAGCAGCCAGCCGGGGCGGGGAACTCACTATACGCAGTATTTT.

J is TRBJ2-5 and V is TRBV4-2, with 8 nucleotides matching TRBD2. V was pared by 1 base and J by 9 bases, with 1 base of the junction left unmatched. Germline CDR1 LGHNA, CDR2 YNFKEQ. The CDR3 has 12 amino acids. This chain's CDR3 is CASSQAGGSQYF. CDR3 in DNA: TGTGCCAGCAGCCAAGCGGGGGGGTCCCAGTACTTC.